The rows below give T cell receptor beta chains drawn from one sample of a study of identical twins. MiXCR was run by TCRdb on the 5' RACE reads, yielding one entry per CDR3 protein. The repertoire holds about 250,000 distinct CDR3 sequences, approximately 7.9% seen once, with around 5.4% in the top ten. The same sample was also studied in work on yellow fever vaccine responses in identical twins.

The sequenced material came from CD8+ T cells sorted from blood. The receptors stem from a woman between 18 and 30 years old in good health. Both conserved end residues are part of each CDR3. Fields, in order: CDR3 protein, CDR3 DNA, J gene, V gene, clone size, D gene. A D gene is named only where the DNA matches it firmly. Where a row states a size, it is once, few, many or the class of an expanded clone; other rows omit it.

CASSPRQGLGPGELFF | TGTGCCAGCAGCCCCCGACAGGGGTTAGGCCCCGGGGAGCTGTTTTTT | TRBJ2-2 | TRBV7-9 | . | TRBD1
CATSDPHRGIYEQYF | TGTGCCACCAGTGATCCGCACAGGGGAATATACGAGCAGTACTTC | TRBJ2-7 | TRBV24-1 | few | TRBD1
CASSYSFGGRNEQFF | TGTGCCAGCAGTTACTCGTTCGGGGGCCGGAATGAGCAGTTCTTC | TRBJ2-1 | TRBV6-2/TRBV6-3 | few | .
CSANTRDGYEQYF | TGCAGTGCAAATACGCGGGATGGCTACGAGCAGTACTTC | TRBJ2-7 | TRBV20-1 | . | .
CASSSNPLAGGPGEQYF | TGCGCCAGCAGCAGCAACCCCCTGGCGGGAGGGCCAGGGGAGCAGTACTTC | TRBJ2-7 | TRBV5-1 | many | TRBD2
CASSFRDRGSNEQFF | TGTGCCAGCAGTTTCCGGGACAGGGGCTCCAATGAGCAGTTCTTC | TRBJ2-1 | TRBV12-3/TRBV12-4 | . | TRBD1
CSAMGHSGSGYTF | TGCAGTGCTATGGGACATTCAGGGAGCGGCTACACCTTC | TRBJ1-2 | TRBV20-1 | many | .
CASTQGGPQFF | TGTGCCAGCACCCAAGGAGGCCCTCAGTTCTTC | TRBJ2-1 | TRBV5-4 | . | .
CASSPRIRSSYNEQFF | TGTGCCAGCAGCCCGCGGATAAGGAGCTCCTACAATGAGCAGTTCTTC | TRBJ2-1 | TRBV7-9 | . | .
CASRQHREAFF | TGTGCCAGCAGACAACACAGGGAGGCTTTCTTT | TRBJ1-1 | TRBV6-5 | . | .
CASSYGIEQFF | TGTGCCAGCAGCTACGGGATTGAGCAGTTCTTC | TRBJ2-1 | TRBV7-9 | many | .
CASSQGSGTENTGELFF | TGCGCCAGCAGCCAAGGCTCCGGGACAGAGAACACCGGGGAGCTGTTTTTT | TRBJ2-2 | TRBV4-1 | many | TRBD1
CASSLVEYGLAGNGELFF | TGTGCCAGCAGTTTAGTTGAATATGGACTAGCGGGAAACGGGGAGCTGTTTTTT | TRBJ2-2 | TRBV12-3/TRBV12-4 | many | TRBD2
CASSLGIHEQYF | TGTGCCAGCAGTTTAGGTATCCACGAGCAGTACTTC | TRBJ2-7 | TRBV12-3/TRBV12-4 | . | .
CASTLSRDSYTGELFF | TGTGCCAGCACCCTTTCCCGGGACAGCTACACCGGGGAGCTGTTTTTT | TRBJ2-2 | TRBV28 | few | TRBD1
CASSHGTVSNQPQHF | TGTGCCAGCAGCCACGGGACAGTAAGCAATCAGCCCCAGCATTTT | TRBJ1-5 | TRBV7-2 | few | TRBD1
CASSIQGYTEAFF | TGTGCCAGCAGCATCCAGGGGTACACTGAAGCTTTCTTT | TRBJ1-1 | TRBV5-6 | . | .
CASSQTGTGKVTIYF | TGCGCCAGCAGCCAAACCGGGACAGGGAAGGTCACCATATATTTT | TRBJ1-3 | TRBV4-1 | few | TRBD1
CASSGLAEQETQYF | TGTGCCAGCAGTGGTCTAGCGGAACAAGAGACCCAGTACTTC | TRBJ2-5 | TRBV28 | . | TRBD2
CSAASGRTGELFF | TGCAGTGCTGCTAGCGGGAGAACCGGGGAGCTGTTTTTT | TRBJ2-2 | TRBV20-1 | many | TRBD2
CSVEGTQGMNTEAFF | TGCAGCGTTGAAGGGACCCAGGGCATGAACACTGAAGCTTTCTTT | TRBJ1-1 | TRBV29-1 | few | .
CSASPAGTVYNEQFF | TGCAGTGCTAGTCCCGCCGGGACAGTATACAATGAGCAGTTCTTC | TRBJ2-1 | TRBV20-1 | few | TRBD1
CASSYSNPRFAGGETQYF | TGTGCCAGCAGTTACTCGAATCCCCGATTTGCGGGAGGGGAGACCCAGTACTTC | TRBJ2-5 | TRBV6-5 | few | TRBD2
CASSLQGGSHPYEQYF | TGTGCCAGCAGCTTACAAGGCGGGAGTCACCCCTACGAGCAGTACTTC | TRBJ2-7 | TRBV7-9 | many | TRBD2
CASSEVAGLNYEQYF | TGTGCCAGCAGTGAAGTAGCGGGACTAAACTACGAGCAGTACTTC | TRBJ2-7 | TRBV6-4 | few | TRBD2
CASSQAVDNQPQHF | TGTGCCAGCAGCCAAGCCGTCGACAATCAGCCCCAGCATTTT | TRBJ1-5 | TRBV14 | few | .
CSAQTDLPSTDTQYF | TGCAGTGCTCAGACGGACTTGCCTAGCACAGATACGCAGTATTTT | TRBJ2-3 | TRBV20-1 | many | .
CASSDTSYNEQFF | TGTGCCAGCAGTGACACCTCCTACAATGAGCAGTTCTTC | TRBJ2-1 | TRBV2 | . | .
CASSQGLAYKETQYF | TGTGCCAGCAGCCAAGGACTAGCTTACAAAGAGACCCAGTACTTC | TRBJ2-5 | TRBV2 | . | TRBD2
CASEGAKAEAFF | TGTGCCAGTGAAGGGGCAAAGGCTGAAGCTTTCTTT | TRBJ1-1 | TRBV2 | few | .
CASSYSAGGGTDTQYF | TGTGCCAGCAGTTACTCTGCGGGGGGAGGTACAGATACGCAGTATTTT | TRBJ2-3 | TRBV6-2/TRBV6-3 | many | TRBD2
CASSKREQYNEQFF | TGCGCCAGCAGCAAGCGGGAGCAGTACAATGAGCAGTTCTTC | TRBJ2-1 | TRBV5-1 | . | TRBD2
CASWGSGSDTQYF | TGTGCCAGCTGGGGTAGCGGGAGTGATACGCAGTATTTT | TRBJ2-3 | TRBV5-6 | . | TRBD2
CASSNTGGPSQYF | TGTGCCAGCAGTAACACCGGGGGACCGAGCCAGTACTTC | TRBJ2-5 | TRBV12-3/TRBV12-4 | many | .
CASAPGAYTEAFF | TGTGCCAGCGCCCCGGGGGCTTACACTGAAGCTTTCTTT | TRBJ1-1 | TRBV28 | many | .
CATTTTSGSPFF | TGTGCCACCACCACAACTAGCGGGAGCCCTTTCTTC | TRBJ2-1 | TRBV15 | many | TRBD2
CASSRDRGYEQYF | TGTGCCAGCAGTAGGGACAGGGGGTACGAGCAGTACTTC | TRBJ2-7 | TRBV7-9 | many | TRBD1
CASSEDRGSYNEQFF | TGTGCCAGCAGTGAAGACAGGGGCTCCTACAATGAGCAGTTCTTC | TRBJ2-1 | TRBV2 | many | TRBD1
CASSSGGGGPYEQYF | TGTGCCAGCAGCTCCGGTGGGGGGGGCCCTTACGAGCAGTACTTC | TRBJ2-7 | TRBV7-9 | . | .
CASSQRYGTPEGELFF | TGCGCCAGCAGCCAAAGATACGGGACACCGGAGGGGGAGCTGTTTTTT | TRBJ2-2 | TRBV4-1 | many | .
CASDTDSGLTGELFF | TGTGCCAGCGACACTGACTCGGGGCTGACCGGGGAGCTGTTTTTT | TRBJ2-2 | TRBV2 | few | .
CASSPSHEGLTYNEQFF | TGTGCCAGCTCACCCTCACACGAGGGCCTCACCTACAATGAGCAGTTCTTC | TRBJ2-1 | TRBV18 | . | .
CASSEPYQGFYGYTF | TGTGCCAGCAGTGAACCTTATCAGGGGTTCTATGGCTACACCTTC | TRBJ1-2 | TRBV6-1 | . | .
CASSLGAGADQPQHF | TGTGCCAGCAGCTTAGGGGCAGGGGCGGATCAGCCCCAGCATTTT | TRBJ1-5 | TRBV7-8 | few | .
CSVPSPGLENTGELFF | TGCAGCGTCCCAAGTCCAGGGTTGGAGAACACCGGGGAGCTGTTTTTT | TRBJ2-2 | TRBV29-1 | many | .
CSVGGGGHIGIYGYTF | TGCAGCGTTGGTGGGGGGGGGCACATCGGGATCTATGGCTACACCTTC | TRBJ1-2 | TRBV29-1 | few | .
CASSPRGTPTHEQFF | TGTGCCAGCAGCCCGAGGGGGACCCCAACTCACGAGCAGTTCTTC | TRBJ2-1 | TRBV7-6 | . | .
CSVETGYTGELFF | TGCAGCGTTGAGACAGGGTACACCGGGGAGCTGTTTTTT | TRBJ2-2 | TRBV29-1 | many | TRBD1
CATQANYGYTF | TGTGCCACACAGGCTAACTATGGCTACACCTTC | TRBJ1-2 | TRBV12-3/TRBV12-4 | many | .
CASRVSASGTGELFF | TGTGCCAGCAGGGTGTCGGCTAGCGGCACCGGGGAGCTGTTTTTT | TRBJ2-2 | TRBV28 | . | TRBD2
CASSYDLLAGDTDTQYF | TGTGCCAGCAGTTACGACCTCTTAGCGGGGGATACAGATACGCAGTATTTT | TRBJ2-3 | TRBV6-2/TRBV6-3 | few | TRBD2
CASSALPGQEDYGYTF | TGTGCCAGCAGCGCTTTACCGGGACAGGAAGACTATGGCTACACCTTC | TRBJ1-2 | TRBV7-9 | many | TRBD1
CASSYDSSYEQYF | TGTGCCAGCTCCTACGACTCCTCCTACGAGCAGTACTTC | TRBJ2-7 | TRBV12-3/TRBV12-4 | many | .
CATEDSSGTDTQYF | TGTGCCACCGAGGACAGTAGCGGCACAGATACGCAGTATTTT | TRBJ2-3 | TRBV19 | . | .
CATSDREKANEQFF | TGTGCCACCAGTGACCGTGAAAAAGCCAATGAGCAGTTCTTC | TRBJ2-1 | TRBV24-1 | . | .